This T cell receptor beta chain was observed in a study of blood T cells in healthy people across ages. Study outcomes and limitations: Long-lived donors had more naive CD4+ cells and higher diversity than aged donors.

Details on this clonotype: Its target is not known. A much more abundant neighbour one base away suggests this may be a read error.

Healthy Caucasian individuals from Russia aged roughly 6 to 90 served as donors. With each sample, at least 5 micrograms of total RNA were extracted. The CDR3 is 15 residues long. CDR1 and CDR2 from the germline V gene are SGHRS and YFSETQ. Losses at the gene ends were 0 bases for V and 11 bases for J; bases not matched to a gene: 12. The use of a sample-barcoded 5' primer and a J-beta primer mix characterized a second PCR of roughly 7 to 11 cycles. TCRdb re-called the 5' RACE reads through MiXCR, storing one row per CDR3 protein. This table has some 640,000 distinct CDR3 sequences, about 30% appearing once.

The receptor was derived from a woman aged 80 or older in good health. V usage is TRBV5-1 and J usage is TRBJ2-5; 8 nucleotides agree with TRBD2. The source material was blood. The CDR3 sequence: CASSLGLAGWNEQYF. CDR3 DNA sequence: TGCGCCAGCAGCTTGGGTTTAGCGGGGTGGAATGAGCAGTACTTC.